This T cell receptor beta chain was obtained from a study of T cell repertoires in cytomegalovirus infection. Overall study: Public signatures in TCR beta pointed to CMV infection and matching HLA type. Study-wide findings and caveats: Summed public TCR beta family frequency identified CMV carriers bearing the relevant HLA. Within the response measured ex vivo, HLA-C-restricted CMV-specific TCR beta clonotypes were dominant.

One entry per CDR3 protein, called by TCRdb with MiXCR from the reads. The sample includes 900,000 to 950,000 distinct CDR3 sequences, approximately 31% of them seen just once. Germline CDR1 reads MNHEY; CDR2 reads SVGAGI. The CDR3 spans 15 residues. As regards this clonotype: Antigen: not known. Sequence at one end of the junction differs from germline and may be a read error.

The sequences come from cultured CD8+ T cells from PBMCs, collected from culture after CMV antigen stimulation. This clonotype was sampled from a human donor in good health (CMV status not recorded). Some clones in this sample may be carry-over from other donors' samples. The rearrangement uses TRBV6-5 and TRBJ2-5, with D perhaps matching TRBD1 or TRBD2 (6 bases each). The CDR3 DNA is TGTGTCAGCAGTTCTACTCGGGGGCACCAAGAGACCCAGTACTTC. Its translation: CVSSSTRGHQETQYF.